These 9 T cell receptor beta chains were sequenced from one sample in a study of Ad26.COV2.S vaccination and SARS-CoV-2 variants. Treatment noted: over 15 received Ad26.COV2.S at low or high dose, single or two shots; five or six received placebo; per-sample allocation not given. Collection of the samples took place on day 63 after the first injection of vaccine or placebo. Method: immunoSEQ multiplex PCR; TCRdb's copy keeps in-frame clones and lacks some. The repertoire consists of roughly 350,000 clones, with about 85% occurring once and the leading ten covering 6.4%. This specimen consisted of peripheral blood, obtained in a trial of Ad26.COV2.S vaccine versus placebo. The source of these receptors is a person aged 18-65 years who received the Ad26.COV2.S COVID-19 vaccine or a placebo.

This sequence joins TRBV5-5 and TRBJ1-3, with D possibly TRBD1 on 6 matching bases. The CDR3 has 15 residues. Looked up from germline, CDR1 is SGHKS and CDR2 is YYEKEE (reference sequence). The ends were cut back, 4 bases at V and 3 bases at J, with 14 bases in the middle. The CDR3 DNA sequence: TGTGCCAGCAGCCGATTAGGGGGGCTTGGAAACACCATATATTTT. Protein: CASSRLGGLGNTIYF.

The DNA of the CDR3 is TGTGCCAGCAGCTTGGTGGTCGGGGGACAATACAATGAGCAGTTCTTC. Amino acids: CASSLVVGGQYNEQFF. V is TRBV5-5 and J is TRBJ2-1, with D tentatively TRBD1 or TRBD2 (6 bases each). Looked up from germline, CDR1 is SGHKS and CDR2 is YYEKEE (reference sequence). The CDR3 has 16 amino acids. Trimming shortened V by 0 bases and J by 4 bases, and 14 bases separated the two germline ends.

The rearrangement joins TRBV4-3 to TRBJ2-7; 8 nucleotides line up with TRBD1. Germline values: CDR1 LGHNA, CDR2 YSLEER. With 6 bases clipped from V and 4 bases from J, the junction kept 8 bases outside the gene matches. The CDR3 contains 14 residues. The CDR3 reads CASSPGTGEYEQYF. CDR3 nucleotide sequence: TGCGCCAGCAGTCCCGGGACAGGAGAATACGAGCAGTACTTC.

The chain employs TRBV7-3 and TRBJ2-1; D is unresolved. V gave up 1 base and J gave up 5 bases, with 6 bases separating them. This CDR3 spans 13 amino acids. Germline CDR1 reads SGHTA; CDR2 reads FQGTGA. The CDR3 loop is CASSLISDNEQFF. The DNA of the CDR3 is TGTGCCAGCAGCTTAATCTCTGACAATGAGCAGTTCTTC.

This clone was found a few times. The CDR3 spells CASSERATEAFF. For the CDR3, the DNA is TGTGCCAGCAGCGAGCGGGCCACTGAAGCTTTCTTT. The V call is TRBV5-6, the J call TRBJ1-1; D is undetermined. This CDR3 contains 12 residues. The V gene's germline CDR1 is SGHDT and CDR2 YYEEEE. Trimming removed 4 bases at V and 4 bases at J, with 8 bases between.

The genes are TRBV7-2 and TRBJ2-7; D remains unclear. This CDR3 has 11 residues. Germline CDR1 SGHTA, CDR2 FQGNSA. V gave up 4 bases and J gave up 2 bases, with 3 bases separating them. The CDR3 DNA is TGTGCCAGCAGCTCGACCTACGAGCAGTACTTC. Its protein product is CASSSTYEQYF.

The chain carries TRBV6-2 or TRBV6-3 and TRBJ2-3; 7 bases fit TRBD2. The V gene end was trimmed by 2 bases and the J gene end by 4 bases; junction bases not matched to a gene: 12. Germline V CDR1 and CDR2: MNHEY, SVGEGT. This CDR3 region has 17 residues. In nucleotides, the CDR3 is TGTGCCAGCAGTTACCACTCGCCGGGAGGCCTCCCAGATACGCAGTATTTT. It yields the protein CASSYHSPGGLPDTQYF.

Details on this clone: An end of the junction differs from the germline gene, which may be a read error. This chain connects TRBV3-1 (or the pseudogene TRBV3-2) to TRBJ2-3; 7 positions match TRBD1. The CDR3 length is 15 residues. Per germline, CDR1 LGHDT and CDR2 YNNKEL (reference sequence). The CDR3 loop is CASRQGGGSTDTQYF. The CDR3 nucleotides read TGTGCCAGCAGACAAGGGGGCGGGAGCACAGATACGCAGTATTTT.

The CDR3 nucleotides read TGCAGTGCTAGTCTGGGCCGACAGGGTGTTGACGAGCAGTACTTC. It is translated as CSASLGRQGVDEQYF. V gene TRBV20-1 combines with J gene TRBJ2-7; TRBD1 aligns across 7 bases. CDR3 length: 15 residues. The ends lost 3 bases at V and 5 bases at J; junction bases unmatched: 13. Germline loops: CDR1 DFQATT, CDR2 SNEGSKA (reference sequence).